This section outlines one TCR beta chain sequence together with its context. Its antigen is undetermined. This specimen comes from a study of T cell responses to AZD1222 COVID-19 vaccine. General observations from the study: It was only a handful of AZD1222 recipients who were seropositive at baseline.

Here immunoSEQ multiplex PCR was the method, and the copy in TCRdb shows in-frame clones only, minus some. The data contain about 110,000 clones, about nine tenths of them singletons. The V gene lost 3 bases and the J gene lost 8 bases, with 10 bases spanning the gap. Germline V gene lookup returns CDR1 MGHDK and CDR2 SYGVNS. CDR3 length: 13 amino acids. The sequenced sample was peripheral blood, obtained 28 days after the second AZD1222 dose. The chain employs TRBV25-1 and TRBJ1-4; tentative D call: TRBD1 (5 bases). The source of this sequence is an adult who received the AZD1222 COVID-19 vaccine. The CDR3: CASSDGAAEKLFF. In DNA form, the CDR3 reads TGTGCCAGCAGTGACGGGGCGGCCGAAAAACTGTTTTTT.